This is a list of T cell receptor beta chains from one sample in a study of T cell responses to AZD1222 COVID-19 vaccine. Assay used: immunoSEQ multiplex PCR; TCRdb lists only in-frame clones, some missing. The sample contains 120,000 to 150,000 clones, about 92% of which appear only once. Source: peripheral blood, taken 28 days after the second AZD1222 dose. These receptors were obtained from an adult who received the AZD1222 COVID-19 vaccine. Each CDR3 is given with its conserved first and last residue. A D gene is named only where the DNA matches it firmly. Not every row has a clone size; where given, it reads once, few, many or a size class.

v_call: TRBV12-3/TRBV12-4
j_call: TRBJ2-5
d_call: NA
clone_size: NA
cdr3_nt: TGTGCCAGCAGGCGAAACCAAGAGACCCAGTACTTC
cdr3_aa: CASRRNQETQYF

v_call: TRBV28
j_call: TRBJ2-5
d_call: NA
clone_size: NA
cdr3_nt: TGTGCCAGCGTCTCACAGGGGAGGGAGACCCAGTACTTC
cdr3_aa: CASVSQGRETQYF

v_call: TRBV14
j_call: TRBJ2-2
d_call: TRBD1
clone_size: NA
cdr3_nt: TGTGCCAGCAGCCAGCCGGGACAGGGGATTAATTCCGGGGAGCTGTTTTTT
cdr3_aa: CASSQPGQGINSGELFF

v_call: TRBV4-3
j_call: TRBJ1-5
d_call: NA
clone_size: NA
cdr3_nt: TGCGCCAGCAGCCAAGATCTGTATCAGCCCCAGCATTTT
cdr3_aa: CASSQDLYQPQHF

v_call: TRBV3-1/TRBV3-2
j_call: TRBJ2-7
d_call: TRBD2
clone_size: few
cdr3_nt: TGTGCCAGCAGCCAGACTAGCGAGAAGCAGTACTTC
cdr3_aa: CASSQTSEKQYF

v_call: TRBV7-2
j_call: TRBJ1-4
d_call: NA
clone_size: NA
cdr3_nt: TGTGCCAGCAGTAGACAGCTACATGAAAAACTGTTTTTT
cdr3_aa: CASSRQLHEKLFF

v_call: TRBV11-2
j_call: TRBJ1-3
d_call: TRBD1
clone_size: NA
cdr3_nt: TGTGCCAGCAGCTTAGCCCCCAGGGGGGGGTCGGGAAACACCATATATTTT
cdr3_aa: CASSLAPRGGSGNTIYF

v_call: TRBV6-1
j_call: TRBJ2-1
d_call: NA
clone_size: NA
cdr3_nt: TGTGCCAGCAGTGAGCTGGACAGCCCCTACAATGAGCAGTTCTTC
cdr3_aa: CASSELDSPYNEQFF

v_call: TRBV25-1
j_call: TRBJ1-4
d_call: NA
clone_size: NA
cdr3_nt: TGTGCCAGCAGTGGCCCGGGTGGGGCCGGCGATGAAAAACTGTTTTTT
cdr3_aa: CASSGPGGAGDEKLFF

v_call: TRBV4-1
j_call: TRBJ2-5
d_call: TRBD1
clone_size: NA
cdr3_nt: TGCGCCAGCAGCCCAGGGGGTCATGGAGAGACCCAGTACTTC
cdr3_aa: CASSPGGHGETQYF

v_call: TRBV2
j_call: TRBJ2-5
d_call: TRBD2
clone_size: NA
cdr3_nt: TGTGCCAGCAGTGGAACTAGCGGGATGCACGAGACCCAGTACTTC
cdr3_aa: CASSGTSGMHETQYF

v_call: TRBV2
j_call: TRBJ1-4
d_call: NA
clone_size: NA
cdr3_nt: TGTGCCAGCAGTCGAATCGCCAATACAGAAAAACTGTTTTTT
cdr3_aa: CASSRIANTEKLFF

v_call: TRBV9
j_call: TRBJ2-2
d_call: NA
clone_size: NA
cdr3_nt: TGTGCCAGCAGCGCGAGTCCCATGACCGGGGAGCTGTTTTTT
cdr3_aa: CASSASPMTGELFF

v_call: TRBV18
j_call: TRBJ1-1
d_call: TRBD1
clone_size: NA
cdr3_nt: TGTGCCAGCTCACCACCCTCGACAGGGGGAAAGGGTGAAGCTTTCTTT
cdr3_aa: CASSPPSTGGKGEAFF

v_call: TRBV2
j_call: TRBJ1-1
d_call: NA
clone_size: NA
cdr3_nt: TGTGCCAGCAGTGGGGGCCCTTGGGACGGCGAAGAAACTGAAGCTTTCTTT
cdr3_aa: CASSGGPWDGEETEAFF

v_call: TRBV18
j_call: TRBJ2-3
d_call: NA
clone_size: NA
cdr3_nt: TGTGCCAGCTCATACACAGATACGCAGTATTTT
cdr3_aa: CASSYTDTQYF

v_call: TRBV7-9
j_call: TRBJ2-7
d_call: TRBD1
clone_size: NA
cdr3_nt: TGTGCCAGCAGCCCCCGGGACAGGGACGAGCAGTACTTC
cdr3_aa: CASSPRDRDEQYF

v_call: TRBV27
j_call: TRBJ2-7
d_call: TRBD2
clone_size: NA
cdr3_nt: TGTGCCAGCAGTGCGCCACTAGCGGGGCTTACCTACGAGCAGTACTTC
cdr3_aa: CASSAPLAGLTYEQYF

v_call: TRBV29-1
j_call: TRBJ1-1
d_call: NA
clone_size: once
cdr3_nt: TGCAGCGTTGAAGGATTTGCTCTCGGACCGCAAGAGGCTTTCTTT
cdr3_aa: CSVEGFALGPQEAFF

v_call: TRBV18
j_call: TRBJ2-5
d_call: NA
clone_size: NA
cdr3_nt: TGTGCCAGCTCACCAATCTACAGGGATGAGACCCAGTACTTC
cdr3_aa: CASSPIYRDETQYF

v_call: TRBV24-1
j_call: TRBJ2-7
d_call: TRBD1
clone_size: NA
cdr3_nt: TGTGCCACCAGTGATTCCAGGGGGCTGTCCTACGAGCAGTACTTC
cdr3_aa: CATSDSRGLSYEQYF

v_call: TRBV11-3
j_call: TRBJ1-3
d_call: NA
clone_size: NA
cdr3_nt: TGTGCCAGCAGCTTAGGGATAGCGACTGGAAACACCATATATTTT
cdr3_aa: CASSLGIATGNTIYF